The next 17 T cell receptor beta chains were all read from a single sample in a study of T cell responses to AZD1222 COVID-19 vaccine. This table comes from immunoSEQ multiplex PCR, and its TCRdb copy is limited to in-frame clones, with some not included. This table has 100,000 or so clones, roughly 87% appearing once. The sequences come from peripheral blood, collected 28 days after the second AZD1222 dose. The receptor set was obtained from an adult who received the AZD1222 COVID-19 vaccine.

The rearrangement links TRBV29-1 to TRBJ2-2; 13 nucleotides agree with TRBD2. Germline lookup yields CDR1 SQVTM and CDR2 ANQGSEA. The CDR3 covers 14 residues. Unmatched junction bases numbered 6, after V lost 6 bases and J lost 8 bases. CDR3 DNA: TGCAGCGTGAGGACTAGCGGGAGAGGTGGGGAGCTGTTTTTT. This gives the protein CSVRTSGRGGELFF.

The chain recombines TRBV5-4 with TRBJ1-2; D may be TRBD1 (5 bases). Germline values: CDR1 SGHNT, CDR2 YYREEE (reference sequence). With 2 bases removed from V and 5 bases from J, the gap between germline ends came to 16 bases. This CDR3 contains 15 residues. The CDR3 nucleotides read TGTGCCAGCAGCTTCCGGGACCGGGAAGGTTATGGCTACACCTTC. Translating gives CASSFRDREGYGYTF.

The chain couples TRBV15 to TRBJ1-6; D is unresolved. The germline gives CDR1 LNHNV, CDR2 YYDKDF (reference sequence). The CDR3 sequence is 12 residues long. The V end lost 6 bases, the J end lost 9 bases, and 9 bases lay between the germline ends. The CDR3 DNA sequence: TGTGCCACCAGTCAGGCGCTTTCACCCCTCCACTTT. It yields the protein CATSQALSPLHF.

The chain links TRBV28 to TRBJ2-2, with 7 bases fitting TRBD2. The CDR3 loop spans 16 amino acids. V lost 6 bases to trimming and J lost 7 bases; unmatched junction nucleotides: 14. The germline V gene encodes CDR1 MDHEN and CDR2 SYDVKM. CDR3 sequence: CASRDFSAGVGGELFF. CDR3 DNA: TGTGCCAGCAGGGATTTCTCGGCGGGAGTTGGCGGGGAGCTGTTTTTT.

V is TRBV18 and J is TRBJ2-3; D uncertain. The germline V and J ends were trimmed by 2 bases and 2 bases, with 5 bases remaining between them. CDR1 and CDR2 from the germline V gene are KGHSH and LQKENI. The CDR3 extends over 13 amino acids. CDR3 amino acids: CASSPANTDTQYF. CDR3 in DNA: TGTGCCAGCTCACCAGCGAACACAGATACGCAGTATTTT.

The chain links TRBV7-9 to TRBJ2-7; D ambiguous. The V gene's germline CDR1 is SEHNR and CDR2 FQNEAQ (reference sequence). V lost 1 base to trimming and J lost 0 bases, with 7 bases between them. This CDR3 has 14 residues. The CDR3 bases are TGTGCCAGCAGCTTAGATCCATCCTCCTACGAGCAGTACTTC. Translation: CASSLDPSSYEQYF.

CDR3 nucleotides: TGTGCCAGCAGTTATTACAGGGGAGGCGTTTTTCAGCCCCAGCATTTT. Translating gives CASSYYRGGVFQPQHF. The chain uses TRBV6-5 and TRBJ1-5, with 7 bases fitting TRBD1. Trimming at V came to 3 bases and at J to 6 bases, leaving 11 bases not matched to a gene. Per the germline V gene, CDR1 is MNHEY and CDR2 is SVGAGI. The CDR3 covers 16 residues.

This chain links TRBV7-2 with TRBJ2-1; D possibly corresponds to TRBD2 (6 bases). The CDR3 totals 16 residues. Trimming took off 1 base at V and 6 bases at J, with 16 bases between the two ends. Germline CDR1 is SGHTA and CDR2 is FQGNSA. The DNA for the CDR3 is TGTGCCAGCAGCTTAGTGTCCGGGGGAAGGGTCAATGAGCAGTTCTTC. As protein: CASSLVSGGRVNEQFF.

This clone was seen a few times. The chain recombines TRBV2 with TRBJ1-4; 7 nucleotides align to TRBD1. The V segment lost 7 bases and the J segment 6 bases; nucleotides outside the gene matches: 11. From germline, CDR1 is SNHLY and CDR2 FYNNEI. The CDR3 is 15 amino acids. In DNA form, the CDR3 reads TGTGCCAGCACCGAACAGGGGACGCAAGATGAAAAACTGTTTTTT. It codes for CASTEQGTQDEKLFF.

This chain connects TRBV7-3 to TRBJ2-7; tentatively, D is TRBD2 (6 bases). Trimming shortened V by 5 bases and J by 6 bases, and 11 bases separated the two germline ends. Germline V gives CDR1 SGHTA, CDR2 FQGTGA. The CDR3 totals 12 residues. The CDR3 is CASSHAGSEQYF. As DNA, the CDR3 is TGTGCCAGCAGCCACGCCGGGAGCGAGCAGTACTTC.

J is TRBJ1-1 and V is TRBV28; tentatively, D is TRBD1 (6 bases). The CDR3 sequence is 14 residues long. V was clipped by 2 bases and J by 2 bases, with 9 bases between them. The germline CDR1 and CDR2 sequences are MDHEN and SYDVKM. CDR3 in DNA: TGTGCCAGCAGTTTAGGACAGATAAACACTGAAGCTTTCTTT. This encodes CASSLGQINTEAFF.

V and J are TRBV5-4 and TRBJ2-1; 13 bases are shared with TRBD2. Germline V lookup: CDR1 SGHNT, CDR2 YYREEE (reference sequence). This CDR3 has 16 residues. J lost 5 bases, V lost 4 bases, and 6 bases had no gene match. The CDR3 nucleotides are TGTGCCAGCAGCGGGGCGGGACTAGCGGGACACAATGAGCAGTTCTTC. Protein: CASSGAGLAGHNEQFF.

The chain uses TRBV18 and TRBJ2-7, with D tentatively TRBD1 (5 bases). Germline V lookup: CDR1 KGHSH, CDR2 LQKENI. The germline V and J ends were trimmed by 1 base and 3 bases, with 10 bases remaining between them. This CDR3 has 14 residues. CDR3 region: CASSPQGRYYEQYF. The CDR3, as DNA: TGTGCCAGCTCACCACAGGGGCGATACTACGAGCAGTACTTC.

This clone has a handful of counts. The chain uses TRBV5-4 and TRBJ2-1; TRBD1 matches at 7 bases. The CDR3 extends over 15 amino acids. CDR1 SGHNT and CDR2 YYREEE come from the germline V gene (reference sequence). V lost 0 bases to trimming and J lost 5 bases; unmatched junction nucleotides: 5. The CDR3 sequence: CASSLGKGAHNEQFF. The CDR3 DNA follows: TGTGCCAGCAGCTTGGGGAAGGGGGCGCACAATGAGCAGTTCTTC. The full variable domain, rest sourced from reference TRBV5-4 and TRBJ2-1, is ETGVTQSPTHLIKTRGQQVTLRCSSQSGHNTVSWYQQALGQGPQFIFQYYREEENGRGNFPPRFSGLQFPNYSSELNVNALELDDSALYLCASSLGKGAHNEQFFGPGTRLTVL.

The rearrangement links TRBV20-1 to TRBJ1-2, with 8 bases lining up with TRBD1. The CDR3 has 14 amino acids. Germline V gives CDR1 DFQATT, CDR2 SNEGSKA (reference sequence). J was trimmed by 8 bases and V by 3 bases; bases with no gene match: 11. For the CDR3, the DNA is TGCAGTGCTAGTCATCGCGCCAGGGGGCACGGCTACACCTTC. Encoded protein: CSASHRARGHGYTF.

The CDR3 protein is CASSEMGFGTDEGYTF. The CDR3 DNA sequence: TGTGCCAGCAGTGAAATGGGGTTCGGGACGGATGAAGGCTACACCTTC. The V call is TRBV2, the J call TRBJ1-2; tentative D call: TRBD1 (5 bases). Germline assignment: CDR1 SNHLY and CDR2 FYNNEI. The CDR3 totals 16 residues. Trimming left V 2 bases short and J 8 bases short, with 21 bases between. The full variable domain, rest sourced from reference TRBV2 and TRBJ1-2, is EPEVTQTPSHQVTQMGQEVILRCVPISNHLYFYWYRQILGQKVEFLVSFYNNEISEKSEIFDDQFSVERPDGSNFTLKIRSTKLEDSAMYFCASSEMGFGTDEGYTFGSGTRLTVV.

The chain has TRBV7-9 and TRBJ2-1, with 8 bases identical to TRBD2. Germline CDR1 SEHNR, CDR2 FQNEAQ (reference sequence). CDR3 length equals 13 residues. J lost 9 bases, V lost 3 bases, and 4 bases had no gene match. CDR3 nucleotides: TGTGCCAGCAGCTTGGCGGGAGGCATTGAGCAGTTCTTC. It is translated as CASSLAGGIEQFF.